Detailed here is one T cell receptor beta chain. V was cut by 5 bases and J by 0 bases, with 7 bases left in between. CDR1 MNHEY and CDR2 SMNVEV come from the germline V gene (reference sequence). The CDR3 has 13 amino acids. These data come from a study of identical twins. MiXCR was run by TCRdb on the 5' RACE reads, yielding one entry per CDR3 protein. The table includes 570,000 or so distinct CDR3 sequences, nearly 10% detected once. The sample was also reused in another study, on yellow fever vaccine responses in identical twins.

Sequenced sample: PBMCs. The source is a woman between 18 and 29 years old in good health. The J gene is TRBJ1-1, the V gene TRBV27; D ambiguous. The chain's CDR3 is CASSPSLNTEAFF. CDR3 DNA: TGTGCCAGCAGTCCTTCCCTGAACACTGAAGCTTTCTTT.